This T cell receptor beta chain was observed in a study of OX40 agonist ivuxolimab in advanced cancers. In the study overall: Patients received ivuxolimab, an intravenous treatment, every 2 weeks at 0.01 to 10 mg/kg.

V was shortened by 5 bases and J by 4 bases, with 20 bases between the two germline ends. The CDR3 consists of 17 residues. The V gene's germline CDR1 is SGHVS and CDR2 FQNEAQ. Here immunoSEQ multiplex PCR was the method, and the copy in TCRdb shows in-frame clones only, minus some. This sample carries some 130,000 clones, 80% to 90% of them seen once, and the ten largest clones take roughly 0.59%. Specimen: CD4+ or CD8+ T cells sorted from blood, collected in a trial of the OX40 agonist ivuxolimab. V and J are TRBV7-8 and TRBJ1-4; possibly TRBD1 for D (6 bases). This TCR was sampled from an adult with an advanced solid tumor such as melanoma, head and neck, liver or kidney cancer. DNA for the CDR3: TGTGCCAGCAGCCCCGGCGAGTTCAGGGGATTTAATGAAAAACTGTTTTTT. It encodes CASSPGEFRGFNEKLFF.